One and the same sample provided the 13 T cell receptor beta chains below, sequenced in a study of tumour-infiltrating T cells in Burkitt lymphoma. Generated by immunoSEQ multiplex PCR, the TCRdb table keeps only in-frame clones and is missing some. There are about 50,000 clones in the sample; about a third occur only once, and 2.9% lies in the top ten. Specimen: tumor tissue. Receptor source: a human donor with Burkitt lymphoma.

The chain joins TRBV5-4 to TRBJ2-5; the match to TRBD2 covers 8 bases. The CDR3 has 13 amino acids. The germline V gene encodes CDR1 SGHNT and CDR2 YYREEE (reference sequence). Germline trimming cut 1 base from V and 5 bases from J; bases unmatched to any gene: 1. The CDR3 sequence: CASSLRGGETQYF. The CDR3 DNA sequence: TGTGCCAGCAGCTTGCGGGGGGGCGAGACCCAGTACTTC.

This clone has only a few counts. This chain uses TRBV30 with TRBJ1-2; D unresolved. The CDR3 spans 12 residues. Trimming shortened V by 2 bases and J by 8 bases, and 12 bases separated the two germline ends. Looked up from germline, CDR1 is GTSNPN and CDR2 is SVGIG (reference sequence). The CDR3 nucleotides read TGTGCCTGGAGTATGACATATCAAGGCTACACCTTC. Amino acids: CAWSMTYQGYTF.

The genes are TRBV4-3 and TRBJ1-6; D possibly corresponds to TRBD1 (5 bases). CDR1 is LGHNA and CDR2 is YSLEER in the germline V gene. V lost 4 bases, J lost 10 bases, and 17 bases lay in between. This CDR3 is built from 15 residues. The CDR3 sequence: CASSRGALHGSPLHF. The CDR3 DNA is TGCGCCAGCAGCCGAGGGGCGCTTCATGGCTCACCCCTCCACTTT.

This clone appeared a few times. The J gene is TRBJ2-7, the V gene TRBV13, with TRBD2 identical over 13 bases. The CDR3 covers 17 residues. CDR1 is PRHDT, CDR2 FYEKMQ, per germline (reference sequence). With 5 bases clipped from V and 1 base from J, the junction kept 8 bases outside the gene matches. CDR3 nucleotides: TGTGCCAGCAGCCCCGGGACTAGCGGGGCACAGTCCTACGAGCAGTACTTC. Protein product: CASSPGTSGAQSYEQYF.

The chain is built from TRBV5-4 and TRBJ2-5; 8 bases line up with TRBD1. Looked up from germline, CDR1 is SGHNT and CDR2 is YYREEE (reference sequence). The CDR3 contains 17 residues. Trimming cost V 4 bases and J 5 bases; bases outside gene matches: 16. CDR3 bases: TGTGCCAGCAGCCAAACCGGGGCAGGGGGCGGGCGGGAGACCCAGTACTTC. As protein: CASSQTGAGGGRETQYF.

The chain joins TRBV5-6 to TRBJ1-2; D is unresolved. Germline V gene sequence: CDR1 SGHDT, CDR2 YYEEEE. The CDR3 loop spans 13 amino acids. The V gene lost 3 bases and the J gene lost 7 bases, with 13 bases spanning the gap. The CDR3 sequence is CASSSERTSGYTF. CDR3 DNA sequence: TGTGCCAGCAGCTCGGAGCGGACTTCTGGCTACACCTTC.

This clone was counted only a few times. The rearrangement uses TRBV7-9 and TRBJ1-1; the D is unclear. This CDR3 is built from 13 residues. Germline V lookup: CDR1 SEHNR, CDR2 FQNEAQ (reference sequence). V shed 0 bases and J shed 6 bases, with 8 bases lying between them. CDR3 region: CASSLAGGSEAFF. The CDR3 bases are TGTGCCAGCAGCTTAGCTGGCGGTTCTGAAGCTTTCTTT.

This sequence joins TRBV29-1 and TRBJ2-5; D gene unclear. Trimming left V 4 bases short and J 5 bases short, with 5 bases between. This CDR3 is built from 10 residues. Per the germline V gene, CDR1 is SQVTM and CDR2 is ANQGSEA. As DNA, the CDR3 is TGCAGCGTTGGAGCCGAGACCCAGTACTTC. Translating gives CSVGAETQYF.

The chain couples TRBV30 to TRBJ2-7, with D perhaps matching TRBD1 or TRBD2 (5 bases each). V was clipped by 1 base and J by 5 bases, with 15 bases between them. CDR3 length: 14 residues. Germline loops: CDR1 GTSNPN, CDR2 SVGIG (reference sequence). Here the CDR3 reads CAWSAPGRPHEQYF. CDR3 coding DNA: TGTGCCTGGAGTGCCCCGGGACGGCCCCACGAGCAGTACTTC.

This clone has only a few counts. The chain is built from TRBV4-1 and TRBJ1-1; TRBD1 aligns across 9 bases. V shed 4 bases, J shed 6 bases, and the junction held 6 bases outside the gene matches. From germline, CDR1 is MGHRA and CDR2 YSYEKL. The CDR3 consists of 14 residues. The CDR3 loop is CASSRGTGRAEAFF. In DNA form, the CDR3 reads TGCGCCAGCAGCCGCGGGACAGGGAGGGCTGAAGCTTTCTTT.

The chain couples TRBV27 to TRBJ2-7; D could derive from TRBD1 or TRBD2 (5 bases each). This CDR3 comprises 16 residues. Per germline, CDR1 MNHEY and CDR2 SMNVEV (reference sequence). V was pared by 8 bases and J by 0 bases, with 20 bases between. CDR3: CASGLQVGASSYEQYF. The CDR3 DNA follows: TGTGCCAGCGGACTCCAGGTAGGGGCGAGCTCCTACGAGCAGTACTTC.

The chain couples TRBV15 to TRBJ1-1; TRBD1 agrees at 9 bases. The germline V gene has CDR1 LNHNV and CDR2 YYDKDF (reference sequence). CDR3 length: 13 amino acids. V gave up 4 bases and J gave up 8 bases; unmatched junction bases: 5. Here the CDR3 reads CATSMDRGSEAFF. DNA for the CDR3: TGTGCCACCAGCATGGACAGGGGTTCGGAAGCTTTCTTT.

The V and J genes are TRBV5-4 and TRBJ2-5; no clear D gene. The CDR3 covers 14 residues. Trimming shortened V by 2 bases and J by 1 base, and 9 bases separated the two germline ends. Germline assignment: CDR1 SGHNT and CDR2 YYREEE (reference sequence). The DNA of the CDR3 is TGTGCCAGCAGCTTTGGTCAGGTCCAAGAGACCCAGTACTTC. It is translated as CASSFGQVQETQYF.